This T cell receptor (beta chain) appears in the sequencing data of a study of blood T cell repertoires in COVID-19. Study at large: T cells, B-cell-depleted T cells, or PBMCs provided the cDNA or gDNA that served as material.

Adults between about 18 and 95 years of age took part from 20 to 25 US areas. Membership in each cohort depended on participant-reported clinical history. Measured with immunoSEQ multiplex PCR; TCRdb has only the in-frame clones, and not every one. The profile shows 110,000 to 150,000 clones, approximately 84% of them singletons. The sequence was obtained from a young woman who had been exposed to COVID-19. Sequencing was carried out using PBMCs or T cells enriched from blood (not recorded which).

The CDR3 loop is CSVAPTGDGYTF. CDR3 nucleotide sequence: TGCAGCGTAGCACCGACAGGAGATGGCTACACCTTC. The V gene is TRBV29-1, the J gene TRBJ1-2, with a possible D match to TRBD1 (6 bases). Per the germline V gene, CDR1 is SQVTM and CDR2 is ANQGSEA. V shed 6 bases and J shed 6 bases, with 14 bases lying between them. The length of the CDR3 is 12 residues.